This entry lists 13 T cell receptor beta chains sequenced from one sample in a study of CD8+ T cells in alopecia areata. TCR sequencing used cDNA made by reverse transcription of extracted RNA. This table comes from immunoSEQ multiplex PCR, and its TCRdb copy is limited to in-frame clones, with some not included. The table records under 200,000 clones, around three fifths of them present only once. Treatment meaning: oral pan-JAK inhibitor, 5-10 mg twice daily. The sample here was CD4+ T cells sorted from blood, taken at week 4, from a patient treated with tofacitinib. These receptors originate from a human donor with alopecia areata.

This clone was seen a handful of times. This rearrangement joins TRBV7-8 to TRBJ2-6; tentatively, D is TRBD1 (6 bases). Between the trimmed V and J ends, which lost 3 bases and 2 bases, there was a span of 11 bases. This CDR3 has 16 residues. CDR1 and CDR2 (germline): SGHVS, FQNEAQ. CDR3 coding DNA: TGTGCCAGCAGCTTGGTGGCAGGGGCTGGGGCCAACGTCCTGACTTTC. Translation: CASSLVAGAGANVLTF.

This rearrangement joins TRBV6-5 to TRBJ2-3, with TRBD2 matching 12 bases. This CDR3 comprises 14 residues. V lost 6 bases, J lost 6 bases, and 4 bases stayed unmatched. From germline, CDR1 is MNHEY and CDR2 SVGAGI. The CDR3 bases are TGTGCCAGCAGCTCTAGCGGGGGGGAGGATACGCAGTATTTT. It encodes CASSSSGGEDTQYF.

The rearrangement links TRBV11-3 to TRBJ2-1; D is undetermined. The CDR3 runs 13 residues. CDR1 SGHNT and CDR2 YENEEA come from the germline V gene. Trimming shortened V by 6 bases and J by 4 bases, and 10 bases separated the two germline ends. The DNA of the CDR3 is TGTGCCAGCAGTGTGGACCCTTACAATGAGCAGTTCTTC. This sequence encodes CASSVDPYNEQFF.

This sequence joins TRBV29-1 and TRBJ1-1; unclear D gene. In germline, CDR1 is SQVTM, CDR2 ANQGSEA. The CDR3 is made up of 12 amino acids. V dropped 6 bases and J dropped 4 bases, with 12 bases sitting between them. The CDR3 sequence: CSVSKASTEAFF. In nucleotides, the CDR3 is TGCAGCGTATCCAAGGCCAGCACTGAAGCTTTCTTT.

This sequence joins TRBV14 and TRBJ2-7; possibly TRBD1 or TRBD2 for D (5 bases each). V was clipped by 5 bases and J by 3 bases, with 17 bases between them. Germline V gene data show CDR1 as SGHDN and CDR2 as FVKESK. CDR3 length equals 15 residues. CDR3 nucleotides: TGTGCCAGCAGCGCGACGAGGGGTACAGTCTACGAGCAGTACTTC. Amino acid sequence: CASSATRGTVYEQYF.

V is TRBV30 and J is TRBJ1-5; 7 positions match TRBD1. Germline V lookup: CDR1 GTSNPN, CDR2 SVGIG (reference sequence). The CDR3 sequence is 14 residues long. Trimming removed 5 bases from V and 5 bases from J; junction bases left unmatched: 9. CDR3 coding DNA: TGTGCCTGGTCTCAGGGGGGGGGCGATCAGCCCCAGCATTTT. Translated, it gives CAWSQGGGDQPQHF.

This clone has just one count. V is TRBV5-6 and J is TRBJ1-2; TRBD1 matches at 7 bases. The germline CDR1 and CDR2 sequences are SGHDT and YYEEEE. The CDR3 length is 16 residues. After removal of 0 bases from V and 0 bases from J, the junction contained 5 bases not matched to a gene. The CDR3: CASSLGGTAANYGYTF. CDR3 sequence (DNA): TGTGCCAGCAGCTTGGGTGGGACAGCAGCTAACTATGGCTACACCTTC.

This clone was counted a single time. The V gene is TRBV29-1, the J gene TRBJ1-1, with D maybe TRBD1 (5 bases). Germline V gene lookup returns CDR1 SQVTM and CDR2 ANQGSEA. CDR3 length equals 12 residues. Trimming pared 3 bases from V and 4 bases from J, leaving 9 bases between. In nucleotides, the CDR3 is TGCAGCGTTGACAGACAGCCCACTGAAGCTTTCTTT. The encoded protein is CSVDRQPTEAFF.

This clone appeared once. The chain carries TRBV15 and TRBJ2-1, with TRBD1 matching over 8 bases. This CDR3 comprises 16 residues. V lost 5 bases to trimming and J lost 9 bases; unmatched junction nucleotides: 15. Germline assignment: CDR1 LNHNV and CDR2 YYDKDF (reference sequence). The CDR3 reads CATSGGAQGARGEQFF. CDR3 in DNA: TGTGCCACCAGCGGAGGGGCTCAGGGGGCTAGGGGTGAGCAGTTCTTC.

The count of this clone is one. The rearrangement links TRBV30 to TRBJ2-7; perhaps TRBD2 as D (5 bases). V gave up 0 bases and J gave up 3 bases, with 12 bases separating them. Germline V lookup: CDR1 GTSNPN, CDR2 SVGIG (reference sequence). The CDR3 contains 14 residues. CDR3 in DNA: TGTGCCTGGAGTGTACCCGGGATGGACTACGAGCAGTACTTC. This encodes CAWSVPGMDYEQYF.

The V and J genes are TRBV7-3 and TRBJ1-6; tentatively, D is TRBD1 (5 bases). The CDR3 consists of 15 residues. Trimming shortened V by 5 bases and J by 6 bases, and 14 bases separated the two germline ends. Looked up from germline, CDR1 is SGHTA and CDR2 is FQGTGA. This CDR3 is CASSPTGRSNSPLHF. Here the CDR3 DNA reads TGTGCCAGCAGCCCTACAGGTCGGAGTAATTCACCCCTCCACTTT.

V is TRBV7-3 and J is TRBJ2-3; 7 bases agree with TRBD1. CDR3 length equals 14 residues. J gave up 3 bases and V 3 bases, and 3 bases lay outside the gene matches. CDR1 is SGHTA and CDR2 is FQGTGA in the germline V gene. The CDR3 loop reads CASSLTGMTDTQYF. For the CDR3, the DNA is TGTGCCAGCAGCTTGACAGGGATGACAGATACGCAGTATTTT.

V gene TRBV10-3 combines with J gene TRBJ2-3, with a possible D match to TRBD1 (5 bases). The germline CDR1 and CDR2 sequences are ENHRY and SYGVKD. CDR3 length: 12 amino acids. V was trimmed by 7 bases and J by 2 bases, leaving 7 bases between them. CDR3 coding DNA: TGTGCCATCACAGGGTCCACAGATACGCAGTATTTT. The encoded protein is CAITGSTDTQYF.